Sequencing of this T cell receptor beta chain was carried out in a study of blood T cell repertoires in COVID-19. Study-wide background: Researchers got acute and convalescent COVID-19 samples from the United States, Italy and Spain. T cells, B-cell-depleted T cells, or PBMCs supplied cDNA or gDNA.

As regards this clone: An end of the junction does not agree with germline; a read error may underlie this.

The V gene's germline CDR1 is SGHNT and CDR2 YENEEA. CDR3 length: 17 amino acids. In the original processing: Amplified reference gene primers provided the basis for estimating nucleated cell counts. Assay used: immunoSEQ multiplex PCR; TCRdb lists only in-frame clones, some missing. Clone size and the V and J calls come from that table; the DNA yielded D and trimming. The sample yields about 120,000 clones, 70% to 90% seen once. Sequenced sample: peripheral blood. The clonotype originates from a man aged 45-65 years with acute or convalescent COVID-19. The rearrangement uses TRBV11-3 and TRBJ1-4; the match to TRBD1 covers 8 bases. CDR3 sequence: CASSIDDRGGANEKLFF. CDR3 coding DNA: TGTGCCAGCAGCATAGACGACAGGGGAGGAGCTAATGAAAAACTGTTTTTT. The whole variable domain, filled in from reference TRBV11-3 and TRBJ1-4, reads EAGVVQSPRYKIIEKKQPVAFWCNPISGHNTLYWYLQNLGQGPELLIRYENEEAVDDSQLPKDRFSAERLKGVDSTLKIQPAELGDSAVYLCASSIDDRGGANEKLFFGSGTQLSVL.